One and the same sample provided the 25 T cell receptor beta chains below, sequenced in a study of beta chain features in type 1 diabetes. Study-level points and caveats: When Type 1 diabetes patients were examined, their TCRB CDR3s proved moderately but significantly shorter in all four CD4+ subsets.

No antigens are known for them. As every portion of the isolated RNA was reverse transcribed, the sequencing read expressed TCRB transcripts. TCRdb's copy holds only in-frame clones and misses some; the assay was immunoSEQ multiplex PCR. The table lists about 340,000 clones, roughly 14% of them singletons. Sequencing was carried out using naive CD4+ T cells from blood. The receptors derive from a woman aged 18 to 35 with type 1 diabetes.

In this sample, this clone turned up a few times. The CDR3 sequence is CASSPTGPQHF. DNA of the CDR3: TGTGCCAGCAGCCCCACAGGGCCCCAGCATTTT. The chain uses TRBV28 and TRBJ1-5; tentatively, D is TRBD1 (5 bases). Deletions cut 6 bases from V and 9 bases from J, with 9 bases between. Per germline, CDR1 MDHEN and CDR2 SYDVKM. This CDR3 is built from 11 residues.

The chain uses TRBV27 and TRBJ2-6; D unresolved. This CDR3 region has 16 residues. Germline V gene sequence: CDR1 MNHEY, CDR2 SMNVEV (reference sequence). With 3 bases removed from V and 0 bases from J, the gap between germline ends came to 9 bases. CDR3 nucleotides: TGTGCCAGCAGTTTTTCACAAAGCTCTGGGGCCAACGTCCTGACTTTC. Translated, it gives CASSFSQSSGANVLTF.

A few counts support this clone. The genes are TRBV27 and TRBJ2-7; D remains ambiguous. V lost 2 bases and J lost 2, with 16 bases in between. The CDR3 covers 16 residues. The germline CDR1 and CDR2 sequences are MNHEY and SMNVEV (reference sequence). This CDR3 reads CASSLTGQVRPYEQYF. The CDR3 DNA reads TGTGCCAGCAGTTTAACCGGCCAGGTAAGGCCCTACGAGCAGTACTTC.

CDR3 coding DNA: TGCAGCGTTGCGGACTTTACAGGGGATGGCTACACCTTC. The encoded protein is CSVADFTGDGYTF. The chain carries TRBV29-1 and TRBJ1-2; 7 bases fit TRBD1. The CDR3 sequence is 13 residues long. The junction had 8 bases not matched to a gene; V was cut back by 4 bases and J by 6 bases. CDR1 SQVTM and CDR2 ANQGSEA come from the germline V gene.

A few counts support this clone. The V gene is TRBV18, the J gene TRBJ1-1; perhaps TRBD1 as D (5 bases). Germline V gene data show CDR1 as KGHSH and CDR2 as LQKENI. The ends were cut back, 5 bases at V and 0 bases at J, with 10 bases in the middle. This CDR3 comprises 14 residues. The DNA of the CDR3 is TGTGCCAGCTCATCGACAGTCCTGAACACTGAAGCTTTCTTT. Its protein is CASSSTVLNTEAFF.

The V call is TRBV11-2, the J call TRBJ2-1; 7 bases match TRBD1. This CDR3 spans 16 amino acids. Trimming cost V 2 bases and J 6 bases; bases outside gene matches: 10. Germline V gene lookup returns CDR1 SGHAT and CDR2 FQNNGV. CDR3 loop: CASSLLPQNRGNEQFF. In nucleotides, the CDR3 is TGTGCCAGCAGCTTACTTCCCCAGAACAGGGGCAATGAGCAGTTCTTC. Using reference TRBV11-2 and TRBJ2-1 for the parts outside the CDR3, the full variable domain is EAGVAQSPRYKIIEKRQSVAFWCNPISGHATLYWYQQILGQGPKLLIQFQNNGVVDDSQLPKDRFSAERLKGVDSTLKIQPAKLEDSAVYLCASSLLPQNRGNEQFFGPGTRLTVL.

This chain's CDR3 is CASSPGAANTGELFF. The CDR3 DNA sequence: TGTGCCAGCAGCCCAGGGGCCGCGAACACCGGGGAGCTGTTTTTT. The chain recombines TRBV7-3 with TRBJ2-2; perhaps TRBD1 as D (6 bases). Germline CDR1 reads SGHTA; CDR2 reads FQGTGA. CDR3 length: 15 amino acids. Trimming cost V 5 bases and J 0 bases, with 10 bases left between them.

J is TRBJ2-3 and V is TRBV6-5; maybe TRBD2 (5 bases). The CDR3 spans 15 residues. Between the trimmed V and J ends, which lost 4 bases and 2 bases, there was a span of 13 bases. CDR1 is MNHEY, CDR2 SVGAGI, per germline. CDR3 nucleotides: TGTGCCAGCAGTTCTAGGACTGCTTTCACAGATACGCAGTATTTT. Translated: CASSSRTAFTDTQYF.

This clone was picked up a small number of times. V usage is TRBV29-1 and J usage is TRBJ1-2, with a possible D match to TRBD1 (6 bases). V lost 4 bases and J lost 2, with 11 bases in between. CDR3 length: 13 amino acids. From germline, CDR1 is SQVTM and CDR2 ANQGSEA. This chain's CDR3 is CSVGAGDNYGYTF. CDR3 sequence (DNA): TGCAGCGTTGGGGCAGGGGACAACTATGGCTACACCTTC.

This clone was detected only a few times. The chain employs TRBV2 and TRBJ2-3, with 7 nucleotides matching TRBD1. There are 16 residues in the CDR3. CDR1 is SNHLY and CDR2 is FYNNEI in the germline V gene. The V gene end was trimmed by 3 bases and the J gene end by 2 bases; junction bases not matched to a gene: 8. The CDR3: CASSDNAGTATDTQYF. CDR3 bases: TGTGCCAGCAGTGACAATGCTGGGACAGCCACAGATACGCAGTATTTT.

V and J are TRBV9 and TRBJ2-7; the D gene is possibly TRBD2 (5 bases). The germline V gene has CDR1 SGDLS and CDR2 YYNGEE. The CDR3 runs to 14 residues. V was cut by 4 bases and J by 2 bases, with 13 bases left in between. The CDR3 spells CASSLAPSAYEQYF. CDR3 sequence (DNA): TGTGCCAGCAGCCTAGCCCCCTCCGCCTACGAGCAGTACTTC.

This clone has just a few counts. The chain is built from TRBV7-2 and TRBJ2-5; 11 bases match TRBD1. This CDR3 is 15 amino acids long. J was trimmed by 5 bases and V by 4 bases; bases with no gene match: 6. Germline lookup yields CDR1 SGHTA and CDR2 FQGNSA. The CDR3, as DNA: TGTGCCAGCAGCTCCGGACAGGGGGCGCGTGAGACCCAGTACTTC. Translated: CASSSGQGARETQYF.

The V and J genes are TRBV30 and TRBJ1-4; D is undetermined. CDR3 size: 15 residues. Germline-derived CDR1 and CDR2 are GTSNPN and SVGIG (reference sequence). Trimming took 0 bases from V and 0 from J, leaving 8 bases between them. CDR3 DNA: TGTGCCTGGAGTGTACGGGTAGCAACTAATGAAAAACTGTTTTTT. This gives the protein CAWSVRVATNEKLFF.

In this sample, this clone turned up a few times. This CDR3 reads CASSSLGFRGAGELFF. In DNA form, the CDR3 reads TGTGCCAGCAGCTCCTTGGGGTTCAGGGGGGCCGGGGAGCTGTTTTTT. The gene calls are TRBV5-4 and TRBJ2-2; TRBD1 is a possible D gene (7 bases). The CDR3 has 16 residues. Germline V CDR1 and CDR2: SGHNT, YYREEE (reference sequence). V lost 3 bases, J lost 6 bases, and 18 bases lay in between. Combining the CDR3 with reference TRBV5-4 and TRBJ2-2 gives the whole variable domain ETGVTQSPTHLIKTRGQQVTLRCSSQSGHNTVSWYQQALGQGPQFIFQYYREEENGRGNFPPRFSGLQFPNYSSELNVNALELDDSALYLCASSSLGFRGAGELFFGEGSRLTVL.

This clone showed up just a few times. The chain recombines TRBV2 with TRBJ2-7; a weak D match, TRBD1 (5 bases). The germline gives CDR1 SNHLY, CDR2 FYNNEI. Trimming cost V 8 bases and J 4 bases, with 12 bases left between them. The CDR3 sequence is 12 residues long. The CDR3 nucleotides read TGTGCCAGCCAGTCAGGGCAGTACGAGCAGTACTTC. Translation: CASQSGQYEQYF.

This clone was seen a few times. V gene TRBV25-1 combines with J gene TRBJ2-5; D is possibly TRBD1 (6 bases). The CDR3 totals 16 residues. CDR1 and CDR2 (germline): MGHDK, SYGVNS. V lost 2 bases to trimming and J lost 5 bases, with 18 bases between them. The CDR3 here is CASSETPGHGWETQYF. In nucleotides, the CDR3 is TGTGCCAGCAGTGAAACCCCGGGACACGGGTGGGAGACCCAGTACTTC. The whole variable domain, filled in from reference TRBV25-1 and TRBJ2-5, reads EADIYQTPRYLVIGTGKKITLECSQTMGHDKMYWYQQDPGMELHLIHYSYGVNSTEKGDLSSESTVSRIRTEHFPLTLESARPSHTSQYLCASSETPGHGWETQYFGPGTRLLVL.

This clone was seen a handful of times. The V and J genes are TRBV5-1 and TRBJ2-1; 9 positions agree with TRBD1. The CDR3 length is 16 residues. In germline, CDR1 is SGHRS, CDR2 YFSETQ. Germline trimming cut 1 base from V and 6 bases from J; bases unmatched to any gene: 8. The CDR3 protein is CASSLPLQGASNEQFF. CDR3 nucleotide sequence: TGCGCCAGCAGCTTGCCCCTACAGGGGGCGAGCAATGAGCAGTTCTTC.

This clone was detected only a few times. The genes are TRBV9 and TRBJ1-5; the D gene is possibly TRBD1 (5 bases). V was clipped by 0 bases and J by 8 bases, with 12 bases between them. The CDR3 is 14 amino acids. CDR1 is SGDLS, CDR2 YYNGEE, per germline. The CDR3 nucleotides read TGTGCCAGCAGCGTAGGAATAAGGGGTGAGCCCCAGCATTTT. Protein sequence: CASSVGIRGEPQHF.

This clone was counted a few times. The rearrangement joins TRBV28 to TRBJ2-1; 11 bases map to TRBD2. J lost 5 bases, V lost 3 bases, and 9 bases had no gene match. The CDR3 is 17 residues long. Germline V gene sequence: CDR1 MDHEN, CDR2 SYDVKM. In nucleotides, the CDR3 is TGTGCCAGCAGTTTTGCGTCGACTAGCGGGACGGACAATGAGCAGTTCTTC. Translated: CASSFASTSGTDNEQFF.

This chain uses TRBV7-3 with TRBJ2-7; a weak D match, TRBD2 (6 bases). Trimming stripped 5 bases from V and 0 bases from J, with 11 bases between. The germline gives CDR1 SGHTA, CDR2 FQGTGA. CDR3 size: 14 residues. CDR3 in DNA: TGTGCCAGCAGCCTCAACGGGGGCTCCTACGAGCAGTACTTC. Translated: CASSLNGGSYEQYF. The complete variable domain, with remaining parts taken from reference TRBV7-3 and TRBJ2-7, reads GAGVSQTPSNKVTEKGKYVELRCDPISGHTALYWYRQSLGQGPEFLIYFQGTGAADDSGLPNDRFFAVRPEGSVSTLKIQRTERGDSAVYLCASSLNGGSYEQYFGPGTRLTVT.

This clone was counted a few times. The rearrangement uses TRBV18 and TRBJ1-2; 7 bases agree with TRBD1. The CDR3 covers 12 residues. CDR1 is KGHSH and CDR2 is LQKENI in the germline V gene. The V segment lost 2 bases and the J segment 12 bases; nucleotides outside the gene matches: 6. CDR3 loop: CASSPNGQADTF. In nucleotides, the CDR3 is TGTGCCAGCTCACCAAACGGACAGGCGGACACCTTC.

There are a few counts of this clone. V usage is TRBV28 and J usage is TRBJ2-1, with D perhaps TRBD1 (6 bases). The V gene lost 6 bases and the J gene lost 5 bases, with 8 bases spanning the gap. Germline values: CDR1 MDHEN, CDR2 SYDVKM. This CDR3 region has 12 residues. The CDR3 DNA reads TGTGCCAGCAGGGACAGAAACAATGAGCAGTTCTTC. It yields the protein CASRDRNNEQFF.

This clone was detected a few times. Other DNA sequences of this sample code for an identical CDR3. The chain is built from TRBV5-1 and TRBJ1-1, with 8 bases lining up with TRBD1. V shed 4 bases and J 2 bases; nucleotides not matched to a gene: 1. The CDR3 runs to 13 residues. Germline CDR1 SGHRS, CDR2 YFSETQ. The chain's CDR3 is CASSAGGNTEAFF. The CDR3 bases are TGCGCCAGCAGCGCAGGGGGCAACACTGAAGCTTTCTTT. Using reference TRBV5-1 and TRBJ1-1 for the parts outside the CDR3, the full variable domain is KAGVTQTPRYLIKTRGQQVTLSCSPISGHRSVSWYQQTPGQGLQFLFEYFSETQRNKGNFPGRFSGRQFSNSRSEMNVSTLELGDSALYLCASSAGGNTEAFFGQGTRLTVV.

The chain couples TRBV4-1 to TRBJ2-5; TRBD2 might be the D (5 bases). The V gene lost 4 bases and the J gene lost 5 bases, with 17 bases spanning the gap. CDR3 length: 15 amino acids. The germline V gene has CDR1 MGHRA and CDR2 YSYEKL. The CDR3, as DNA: TGCGCCAGCAGCCCCACTAGGGCCAGCTGGGAGACCCAGTACTTC. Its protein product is CASSPTRASWETQYF.

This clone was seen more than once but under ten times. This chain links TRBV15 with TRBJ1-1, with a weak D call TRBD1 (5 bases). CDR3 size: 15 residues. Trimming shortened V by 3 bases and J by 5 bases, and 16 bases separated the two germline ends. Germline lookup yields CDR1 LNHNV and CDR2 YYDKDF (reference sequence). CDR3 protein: CATSSRRGEGTEAFF. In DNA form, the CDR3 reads TGTGCCACCAGCAGCCGACGGGGGGAGGGTACTGAAGCTTTCTTT.